A selection of T cell receptor beta chains follows, all from one sample in a study of blood T cell repertoires in COVID-19. Only in-frame clones appear in the TCRdb table, and some are missing; sequencing was by immunoSEQ multiplex PCR. The table records about 210,000 clones, 75% to 90% of them present only once. The sample consisted of peripheral blood. The receptors here all came from a man aged 35-49 years with acute or convalescent COVID-19. The CDR3 runs from the conserved cysteine through the conserved F or W. The D gene is left open where the match is weak. The size of a clone is reported for some rows only, either as once, few or many, or as a class for expanded clones.

d_call: TRBD1; j_call: TRBJ2-7; v_call: TRBV2; clone_size: -; cdr3_nt: TGTGCCAGCAGGGACGACAGGGTCTACGAGCAGTACTTC; cdr3_aa: CASRDDRVYEQYF
d_call: TRBD1; j_call: TRBJ1-2; v_call: TRBV28; clone_size: -; cdr3_nt: TGTGCCAGCAGTTCAGGACAGGGGACCAAGCATGGCTACACCTTC; cdr3_aa: CASSSGQGTKHGYTF
d_call: TRBD1; j_call: TRBJ2-3; v_call: TRBV19; clone_size: -; cdr3_nt: TGTGCCAGTAGTATAGGGACAGGGTGGAGCACAGATACGCAGTATTTT; cdr3_aa: CASSIGTGWSTDTQYF
d_call: TRBD2; j_call: TRBJ2-1; v_call: TRBV24-1; clone_size: -; cdr3_nt: TGTGCCACCAGTGATATTCTAGCGGGAGGTGAGCAGTTCTTC; cdr3_aa: CATSDILAGGEQFF
d_call: -; j_call: TRBJ1-5; v_call: TRBV30; clone_size: -; cdr3_nt: TGTGCCTGGAGTCCTGCCCAAGGGGAAGCTCAGCCCCAGCATTTT; cdr3_aa: CAWSPAQGEAQPQHF
d_call: -; j_call: TRBJ1-2; v_call: TRBV6-5; clone_size: -; cdr3_nt: TGTGCCAGCAGGAATGGGGGGGCGAGTGGCTACACCTTC; cdr3_aa: CASRNGGASGYTF
d_call: -; j_call: TRBJ2-7; v_call: TRBV5-1; clone_size: -; cdr3_nt: TGCGCCAGCAGCTTGGCTCTCGGGGGTGCCTACGAGCAGTACTTC; cdr3_aa: CASSLALGGAYEQYF
d_call: -; j_call: TRBJ2-3; v_call: TRBV28; clone_size: -; cdr3_nt: TGTGCCAGCAGTTGGGACATCTCTAGCACAGATACGCAGTATTTT; cdr3_aa: CASSWDISSTDTQYF
d_call: TRBD2; j_call: TRBJ2-1; v_call: TRBV5-1; clone_size: -; cdr3_nt: TGCGCCAGCGTGCCCGGGCATAGCGGGGGTCGGAATGAGCAGTTCTTC; cdr3_aa: CASVPGHSGGRNEQFF
d_call: -; j_call: TRBJ1-4; v_call: TRBV3-1/TRBV3-2; clone_size: -; cdr3_nt: TGTGCCAGCAGCGGGGGGGGCAGGGTAGAAGAAAAACTGTTTTTT; cdr3_aa: CASSGGGRVEEKLFF
d_call: -; j_call: TRBJ2-7; v_call: TRBV28; clone_size: -; cdr3_nt: TGTGCCAGCAGTTTACACAGGGCGATGGCAGGGCAGTACTTC; cdr3_aa: CASSLHRAMAGQYF
d_call: TRBD1; j_call: TRBJ2-7; v_call: TRBV10-3; clone_size: -; cdr3_nt: TGTGCCATCGGGACAGGGGGAGACTCCTACGAGCAGTACTTC; cdr3_aa: CAIGTGGDSYEQYF
d_call: -; j_call: TRBJ2-5; v_call: TRBV4-1; clone_size: -; cdr3_nt: TGCGCCAGCAGCCAAGCTGGCAGCCAAGAGACCCAGTACTTC; cdr3_aa: CASSQAGSQETQYF
d_call: TRBD1; j_call: TRBJ2-7; v_call: TRBV27; clone_size: -; cdr3_nt: TGTGCCAGCAGTTTAGGGACAGTCACTACGGAGCAGTACTTC; cdr3_aa: CASSLGTVTTEQYF
d_call: -; j_call: TRBJ2-1; v_call: TRBV27; clone_size: -; cdr3_nt: TGTGCCAGCACCCCTGGCAACAATGAGCAGTTCTTC; cdr3_aa: CASTPGNNEQFF
d_call: -; j_call: TRBJ2-1; v_call: TRBV19; clone_size: -; cdr3_nt: TGTGCCAGTAGTAATCTCCCAGGGCGCTACAATGAGCAGTTCTTC; cdr3_aa: CASSNLPGRYNEQFF
d_call: TRBD2; j_call: TRBJ2-1; v_call: TRBV5-1; clone_size: -; cdr3_nt: TGCGCCAGCAAGGGAAGCGGGGGTTTCTACAATGAGCAGTTCTTC; cdr3_aa: CASKGSGGFYNEQFF
d_call: -; j_call: TRBJ1-1; v_call: TRBV2; clone_size: -; cdr3_nt: TGTGCCAGCAGCCTATTTACCCCCCCCACTGAAGCTTTCTTT; cdr3_aa: CASSLFTPPTEAFF
d_call: -; j_call: TRBJ1-6; v_call: TRBV19; clone_size: -; cdr3_nt: TGTGCCAGTAGTATGGTCAGCGATAATTCACCCCTCCACTTT; cdr3_aa: CASSMVSDNSPLHF
d_call: TRBD2; j_call: TRBJ2-2; v_call: TRBV19; clone_size: -; cdr3_nt: TGTGCCAGTAGCTCTAGCGGGAGAGGCACCGGGGAGCTGTTTTTT; cdr3_aa: CASSSSGRGTGELFF
d_call: TRBD2; j_call: TRBJ2-5; v_call: TRBV30; clone_size: once; cdr3_nt: TGTGCCTGGAGTGTAGTCGGGGGGGATGAAGAGACCCAGTACTTC; cdr3_aa: CAWSVVGGDEETQYF
d_call: TRBD2; j_call: TRBJ2-1; v_call: TRBV2; clone_size: -; cdr3_nt: TGTGCCAGCAGTGAGGAGCGGGGGCTACTCAATGAGCAGTTCTTC; cdr3_aa: CASSEERGLLNEQFF
d_call: TRBD1; j_call: TRBJ2-3; v_call: TRBV3-1/TRBV3-2; clone_size: once; cdr3_nt: TGTGCCAGCAGCTCAGGGACAGGCTTCACAGATACGCAGTATTTT; cdr3_aa: CASSSGTGFTDTQYF
d_call: TRBD2; j_call: TRBJ2-3; v_call: TRBV3-1/TRBV3-2; clone_size: -; cdr3_nt: TGTGCCAGCAGCCAAACTAGCGTCAGCACAGATACGCAGTATTTT; cdr3_aa: CASSQTSVSTDTQYF
d_call: TRBD1; j_call: TRBJ1-4; v_call: TRBV27; clone_size: -; cdr3_nt: TGTGCCAGCAGGCTACAGGGGAGGAATGAAAAACTGTTTTTT; cdr3_aa: CASRLQGRNEKLFF